What follows is one T cell receptor beta chain and its context. Its matching antigen is unknown. Other nucleotide sequences in the sample specify the same CDR3. The V gene's germline CDR1 is MNHEY and CDR2 SVGAGI. This CDR3 region has 15 residues. V gave up 2 bases and J gave up 3 bases; unmatched junction bases: 1. It was with 60 Vbeta and 13 Jbeta primers that the PCR ran. Clones were sequenced by immunoSEQ multiplex PCR, and TCRdb holds only the in-frame ones, with some missing. The sample yields fewer than 85,000 clones, 78% seen once. The sample belongs to a study of cytomegalovirus exposure and HLA in healthy donors. As for the study in general: A prior study identified approximately 120 million unique TCR beta sequences from some 200 million T cells.

General study points: Previously analyzed data showed that most TCR beta V segments were productive at a frequency of about 87% or about 30%. Associated with HLA alleles at 0.05 false discovery rate in a later analysis were about 17,000 TCR beta sequences. The investigators catalogued under 200 TCR beta chains as cytomegalovirus-associated.

The sequencing sample was made of PBMCs. The rearrangement joins TRBV6-5 to TRBJ2-7, with 13 nucleotides matching TRBD2. The receptor was derived from a man aged 18 to 29 in good health and CMV-seropositive. The CDR3 loop reads CASSYRTSGSYEQYF. CDR3 DNA sequence: TGTGCCAGCAGTTACCGGACTAGCGGGAGCTACGAGCAGTACTTC.